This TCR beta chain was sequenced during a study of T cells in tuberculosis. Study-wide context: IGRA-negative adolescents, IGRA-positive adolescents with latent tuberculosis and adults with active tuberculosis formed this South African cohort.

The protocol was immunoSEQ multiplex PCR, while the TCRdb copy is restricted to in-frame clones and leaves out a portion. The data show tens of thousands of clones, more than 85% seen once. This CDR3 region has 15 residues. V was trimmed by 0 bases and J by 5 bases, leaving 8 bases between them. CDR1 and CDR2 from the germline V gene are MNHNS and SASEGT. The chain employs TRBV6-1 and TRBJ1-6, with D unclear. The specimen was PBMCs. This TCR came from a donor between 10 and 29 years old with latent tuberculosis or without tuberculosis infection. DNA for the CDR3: TGTGCCAGCAGTGAAGCCAGATCAAATAATTCACCCCTCCACTTT. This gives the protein CASSEARSNNSPLHF.